One sample yielded the 28 T cell receptor beta chains listed below, sequenced in a study of blood T cells in healthy people across ages. A J-beta primer mix and a sample-barcoded 5' primer were used in a second PCR of roughly 7 to 12 cycles. TCRdb independently ran MiXCR on the 5' RACE reads; one entry per CDR3 protein. Of about 640,000 distinct CDR3 sequences in the sample, about 54% were seen once. Sequenced sample: blood. These receptors originate from a man in his sixties in good health.

This chain connects TRBV20-1 to TRBJ1-1; a weak D match, TRBD1 (6 bases). The germline V gene encodes CDR1 DFQATT and CDR2 SNEGSKA (reference sequence). Trimming removed 4 bases from V and 1 base from J, with 16 bases in between. The CDR3 covers 15 residues. DNA for the CDR3: TGCAGTGCTACTGCCTGGCAGGGGACGAACACTGAAGCTTTCTTT. This gives the protein CSATAWQGTNTEAFF.

This clonotype was recorded many times. The rearrangement uses TRBV20-1 and TRBJ2-3; D is unclear. The germline V and J ends were trimmed by 1 base and 3 bases, with 14 bases remaining between them. The CDR3 is made up of 15 amino acids. Germline CDR1 and CDR2: DFQATT and SNEGSKA (reference sequence). CDR3 in amino acids: CSARGGRIGTDTQYF. The CDR3 DNA reads as TGCAGTGCTAGAGGTGGCAGGATAGGAACAGATACGCAGTATTTT.

The chain recombines TRBV2 with TRBJ2-5, with 7 positions matching TRBD1. The CDR3 runs 15 residues. Germline-derived CDR1 and CDR2 are SNHLY and FYNNEI. V lost 6 bases, J lost 3 bases, and 10 bases stayed unmatched. CDR3 protein: CASRRRDSVEETQYF. CDR3 sequence (DNA): TGTGCCAGCAGACGCCGGGACAGTGTCGAAGAGACCCAGTACTTC.

J is TRBJ1-1 and V is TRBV7-2; no firm D call. Trimming shortened V by 5 bases and J by 13 bases, and 17 bases separated the two germline ends. From germline, CDR1 is SGHTA and CDR2 FQGNSA. The CDR3 runs to 12 residues. The CDR3 sequence: CASSPSARTVFF. The CDR3 DNA reads as TGTGCCAGCAGCCCATCAGCCAGGACGGTTTTCTTT.

The V call is TRBV7-9, the J call TRBJ1-2, with D possibly matching TRBD1 (5 bases). This CDR3 spans 14 amino acids. Looked up from germline, CDR1 is SEHNR and CDR2 is FQNEAQ (reference sequence). Trimming left V 5 bases short and J 8 bases short, with 18 bases between. The CDR3 region has the DNA TGTGCCAGCAGCCCCCGAACGGGGGGAAGGGGCTACACCTTC. Translation: CASSPRTGGRGYTF.

The chain carries TRBV5-1 and TRBJ1-2; the match to TRBD1 covers 7 bases. Trimming at V came to 1 base and at J to 1 base, leaving 7 bases not matched to a gene. The germline V gene encodes CDR1 SGHRS and CDR2 YFSETQ. The CDR3 is made up of 16 amino acids. This CDR3 is CASSLRTGDLNYGYTF. For the CDR3, the DNA is TGCGCCAGCAGCTTGCGAACAGGGGACCTTAACTATGGCTACACCTTC.

This clonotype was detected only once. The junction shows a germline mismatch at one end, possibly a read error. The rearrangement uses TRBV4-1 and TRBJ2-3; TRBD2 is a possible D gene (6 bases). The CDR3 loop spans 15 amino acids. Germline V gene lookup returns CDR1 MGHRA and CDR2 YSYEKL. In nucleotides, the CDR3 is TGCGCCAGCAGCCAGGAGGGGCCCTCGACAGATGCGCAGTATTTT. Encoded protein: CASSQEGPSTDAQYF.

This clonotype was observed a handful of times. The CDR3 region is CASSFADSPLHF. In DNA form, the CDR3 reads TGTGCCAGCAGTTTTGCGGATTCACCCCTCCACTTT. The V gene is TRBV12-3 or TRBV12-4, the J gene TRBJ1-6; no clear D. The CDR3 contains 12 residues. Trimming left V 3 bases short and J 8 bases short, with 5 bases between.

This clonotype was counted ten times or more. The chain combines TRBV25-1 with TRBJ2-7; D unresolved. There are 12 residues in the CDR3. The V gene lost 3 bases and the J gene lost 4 bases, with 7 bases spanning the gap. In germline, CDR1 is MGHDK, CDR2 SYGVNS. The DNA for the CDR3 is TGTGCCAGCAGTGATATGGGGTACGAGCAGTACTTC. This codes for CASSDMGYEQYF.

The rearrangement uses TRBV11-2 and TRBJ2-3; D possibly matches TRBD1 or TRBD2 (5 bases each). The CDR3 is made up of 14 amino acids. The germline V gene encodes CDR1 SGHAT and CDR2 FQNNGV. The germline V and J ends were trimmed by 3 bases and 8 bases, with 15 bases remaining between them. CDR3 in DNA: TGTGCCAGCAGCTTTTCAGGGAGTCCGGGTACGCAGTATTTT. Its translation is CASSFSGSPGTQYF.

The gene calls are TRBV2 and TRBJ2-1; tentatively, D is TRBD2 (6 bases). This CDR3 contains 13 residues. In germline, CDR1 is SNHLY, CDR2 FYNNEI. V gave up 5 bases and J gave up 9 bases, with 14 bases separating them. The CDR3 DNA follows: TGTGCCAGCAGTAGCACTAGCTTCTCTGAGCAGTTCTTC. It encodes CASSSTSFSEQFF.

The chain carries TRBV20-1 and TRBJ1-5, with D possibly matching TRBD1 (6 bases). The V end lost 3 bases, the J end lost 9 bases, and 21 bases lay between the germline ends. The length of the CDR3 is 15 residues. Per germline, CDR1 DFQATT and CDR2 SNEGSKA (reference sequence). CDR3 sequence (DNA): TGCAGTGCTAGCAAGGGGGGGCGGGCGGAATCGCCCCAGCATTTT. Translating it yields CSASKGGRAESPQHF.

This chain uses TRBV12-3 or TRBV12-4 with TRBJ2-7; D is perhaps TRBD1 (5 bases). Between the trimmed V and J ends, which lost 3 bases and 5 bases, there was a span of 17 bases. CDR3 length equals 15 residues. In nucleotides, the CDR3 is TGTGCCAGCAGTTTGACCCCCCAACAGGCAAACGAGCAGTACTTC. It codes for CASSLTPQQANEQYF.

The rearrangement joins TRBV7-8 to TRBJ2-3; D may be TRBD1 (5 bases). CDR1 is SGHVS, CDR2 FQNEAQ, per germline. V lost 5 bases, J lost 4 bases, and 16 bases lay in between. The CDR3 totals 15 residues. The CDR3 here is CASSLHNPQADTQYF. The CDR3 region has the DNA TGTGCCAGCAGCCTACACAACCCACAGGCAGATACGCAGTATTTT. Supplemented by reference TRBV7-8 and TRBJ2-3, the full variable domain reads GAGVSQSPRYKVAKRGQDVALRCDPISGHVSLFWYQQALGQGPEFLTYFQNEAQLDKSGLPSDRFFAERPEGSVSTLKIQRTQQEDSAVYLCASSLHNPQADTQYFGPGTRLTVL.

The CDR3 protein is CASSPGGWLAGYNEQYF. The CDR3 coding sequence is TGTGCCAGCAGCCCCGGGGGGTGGCTAGCGGGATACAATGAGCAGTACTTC. The J gene is TRBJ2-5, the V gene TRBV3-1, with 9 nucleotides matching TRBD2. The length of the CDR3 is 17 residues. Looked up from germline, CDR1 is LGHDT and CDR2 is YNNKEL (reference sequence). V lost 4 bases, J lost 11 bases, and 20 bases stayed unmatched.

The chain links TRBV10-3 to TRBJ2-1; 9 bases are a match to TRBD2. V gave up 2 bases and J gave up 9 bases; unmatched junction bases: 8. The V gene's germline CDR1 is ENHRY and CDR2 SYGVKD. The CDR3 covers 15 residues. Here the CDR3 DNA reads TGTGCCATCAGTGAGGGGGCTAGCGGGGACCCTGAGCAGTTCTTC. This sequence encodes CAISEGASGDPEQFF.

The chain carries TRBV5-1 and TRBJ2-5, with 7 nucleotides matching TRBD1. Germline loops: CDR1 SGHRS, CDR2 YFSETQ. V was clipped by 0 bases and J by 1 base; unmatched bases: 3. The CDR3 is 15 residues long. The CDR3 sequence is CASSLVTGLQETQYF. The CDR3 bases are TGCGCCAGCAGCTTGGTGACAGGGCTCCAAGAGACCCAGTACTTC.

V usage is TRBV12-3 or TRBV12-4 and J usage is TRBJ2-3; D is possibly TRBD2 (7 bases). This CDR3 is built from 15 residues. V dropped 3 bases and J dropped 2 bases, with 12 bases sitting between them. The CDR3 DNA is TGTGCCAGCAGTTTCCGAGGGGGGGACACAGATACGCAGTATTTT. Translated, it gives CASSFRGGDTDTQYF.

This clonotype was found a few times. The chain links TRBV19 to TRBJ1-1; 8 bases fit TRBD1. Germline CDR1 is LNHDA and CDR2 is SQIVND (reference sequence). V was pared by 2 bases and J by 4 bases, with 9 bases of the junction left unmatched. CDR3 length: 16 residues. CDR3 DNA sequence: TGTGCCAGTAGTATACGGGGTGCAGGGGGCGTCACTGAAGCTTTCTTT. The encoded protein is CASSIRGAGGVTEAFF.

Regarding this clonotype: Given a much more abundant clone one base away, this may be a read error. The chain has TRBV20-1 and TRBJ2-1; weak D call: TRBD2 (5 bases). The CDR3 runs 15 residues. Germline CDR1 and CDR2: DFQATT and SNEGSKA (reference sequence). The CDR3 DNA follows: TGCAGTGCTAGAGATCCCCTGGGGAGCTACAATGAGCAGTTGTTC. Its translation: CSARDPLGSYNEQLF.

The rearrangement joins TRBV11-2 to TRBJ2-2; 8 bases are shared with TRBD2. The CDR3 spans 15 residues. J was trimmed by 1 base and V by 4 bases; bases with no gene match: 2. CDR1 and CDR2 from the germline V gene are SGHAT and FQNNGV. The CDR3 reads CASSSGGGNTGELFF. In nucleotides, the CDR3 is TGTGCCAGCAGCTCCGGGGGGGGGAACACCGGGGAGCTGTTTTTT.

In its sample, this clonotype was seen a few times. The CDR3 sequence: CASSQDPASYEQYF. For the CDR3, the DNA is TGCGCCAGCAGCCAAGATCCAGCCTCCTACGAGCAGTACTTC. The chain joins TRBV4-1 to TRBJ2-7; no clear D gene. V was pared by 0 bases and J by 0 bases, with 6 bases between. Germline lookup yields CDR1 MGHRA and CDR2 YSYEKL. The CDR3 runs to 14 residues.

The rearrangement links TRBV12-5 to TRBJ2-5; 7 nucleotides line up with TRBD1. Germline V gene data show CDR1 as LGHNT and CDR2 as FRNRAP. This CDR3 has 13 amino acids. J was trimmed by 5 bases and V by 6 bases; bases with no gene match: 6. The CDR3 spells CASGVTGWETQYF. The CDR3 nucleotides read TGTGCTAGTGGAGTGACAGGGTGGGAGACCCAGTACTTC. Combining the CDR3 with reference TRBV12-5 and TRBJ2-5 gives the whole variable domain DARVTQTPRHKVTEMGQEVTMRCQPILGHNTVFWYRQTMMQGLELLAYFRNRAPLDDSGMPKDRFSAEMPDATLATLKIQPSEPRDSAVYFCASGVTGWETQYFGPGTRLLVL.

The V call is TRBV3-1, the J call TRBJ2-7; 10 bases are shared with TRBD2. J was trimmed by 2 bases and V by 4 bases; bases with no gene match: 8. This CDR3 comprises 16 residues. Germline V lookup: CDR1 LGHDT, CDR2 YNNKEL (reference sequence). The CDR3 protein is CASSRAGTSATYEQYF. CDR3 in DNA: TGTGCCAGCAGCCGCGCCGGGACTAGCGCTACCTACGAGCAGTACTTC.

This sequence joins TRBV12-3 or TRBV12-4 and TRBJ2-3; D is possibly TRBD2 (5 bases). CDR3 length: 13 amino acids. Trimming pared 7 bases from V and 6 bases from J, leaving 14 bases between. In DNA, the CDR3 is TGTGCCAGCACCCTGGCGGGCATCGATACGCAGTATTTT. This sequence encodes CASTLAGIDTQYF.

CDR3 residues: CASSQAGATNEKLFF. The CDR3 DNA reads TGCGCCAGCAGCCAGGCGGGGGCAACTAATGAAAAACTGTTTTTT. The V call is TRBV5-1, the J call TRBJ1-4, with a weak D call TRBD1 (5 bases). This CDR3 region has 15 residues. Trimming shortened V by 4 bases and J by 0 bases, and 10 bases separated the two germline ends. Germline V gene sequence: CDR1 SGHRS, CDR2 YFSETQ.

The chain employs TRBV6-2 or TRBV6-3 and TRBJ2-7; maybe TRBD1 (6 bases). With 5 bases removed from V and 0 bases from J, the gap between germline ends came to 17 bases. Germline V gene lookup returns CDR1 MNHEY and CDR2 SVGEGT. The CDR3 is made up of 16 amino acids. CDR3 loop: CASSRDGQLYSYEQYF. The CDR3 nucleotides read TGTGCCAGCAGTCGTGACGGACAGCTATACTCCTACGAGCAGTACTTC.

This chain uses TRBV5-1 with TRBJ2-1; possibly TRBD1 or TRBD2 for D (5 bases each). The V gene's germline CDR1 is SGHRS and CDR2 YFSETQ. The ends were cut back, 3 bases at V and 5 bases at J, with 18 bases in the middle. CDR3 length equals 16 residues. CDR3 nucleotide sequence: TGCGCCAGCAGCTACCTGGTGGCCCTGGGGGACAATGAGCAGTTCTTC. This encodes CASSYLVALGDNEQFF. Variable domain in full (rest from reference TRBV5-1 and TRBJ2-1): KAGVTQTPRYLIKTRGQQVTLSCSPISGHRSVSWYQQTPGQGLQFLFEYFSETQRNKGNFPGRFSGRQFSNSRSEMNVSTLELGDSALYLCASSYLVALGDNEQFFGPGTRLTVL.